This entry lists 5 T cell receptor beta chains sequenced from one sample in a study of cytomegalovirus exposure and HLA in healthy donors. The PCR was carried out with 60 Vbeta primers and 13 Jbeta primers. Sequencing used immunoSEQ multiplex PCR; TCRdb keeps in-frame clones, though not all of them. This sample has 100,000 to 150,000 clones; more than 80% occur once, and the top ten carry 8.9%. The material sequenced was PBMCs. The source of these receptors is a man under 40 in good health and CMV-seropositive.

This chain links TRBV7-3 with TRBJ2-1; 8 nucleotides align to TRBD2. Germline V gene sequence: CDR1 SGHTA, CDR2 FQGTGA. The CDR3 sequence is 15 residues long. V lost 4 bases to trimming and J lost 7 bases; unmatched junction nucleotides: 9. CDR3 in amino acids: CASSSNGGAMNEQFF. CDR3 in DNA: TGTGCCAGCAGCTCTAACGGGGGGGCTATGAATGAGCAGTTCTTC.

This chain links TRBV2 with TRBJ1-1, with D possibly matching TRBD1 (6 bases). The CDR3 spans 13 residues. Germline V gene sequence: CDR1 SNHLY, CDR2 FYNNEI. V lost 6 bases, J lost 5 bases, and 13 bases lay in between. The CDR3 DNA is TGTGCCAGCAGACAGGAGAGGGGGACTGAAGCTTTCTTT. Its translation: CASRQERGTEAFF.

The chain couples TRBV7-8 to TRBJ1-6; D unresolved. This CDR3 spans 14 amino acids. The germline V and J ends were trimmed by 5 bases and 0 bases, with 5 bases remaining between them. Germline values: CDR1 SGHVS, CDR2 FQNEAQ. CDR3 nucleotides: TGTGCCAGCAGCGCTAACTCCTATAATTCACCCCTCCACTTT. Translated, it gives CASSANSYNSPLHF.

This chain uses TRBV5-5 with TRBJ2-7; 8 nucleotides match TRBD1. The germline V gene has CDR1 SGHKS and CDR2 YYEKEE (reference sequence). With 2 bases clipped from V and 5 bases from J, the junction kept 6 bases outside the gene matches. The CDR3 is made up of 14 amino acids. CDR3 sequence reads: CASSFGRGLDEQYF. DNA of the CDR3: TGTGCCAGCAGCTTTGGCAGGGGGCTCGACGAGCAGTACTTC. The whole variable domain, filled in from reference TRBV5-5 and TRBJ2-7, reads DAGVTQSPTHLIKTRGQQVTLRCSPISGHKSVSWYQQVLGQGPQFIFQYYEKEERGRGNFPDRFSARQFPNYSSELNVNALLLGDSALYLCASSFGRGLDEQYFGPGTRLTVT.

A few counts support this clone. The gene calls are TRBV7-9 and TRBJ1-4; no firm D call. Germline CDR1 SEHNR, CDR2 FQNEAQ (reference sequence). V was shortened by 0 bases and J by 8 bases, with 13 bases between the two germline ends. This CDR3 contains 15 residues. Here the CDR3 reads CASSLAGSRGEKLFF. Written as DNA, the CDR3 is TGTGCCAGCAGCTTAGCCGGGTCCCGCGGGGAAAAACTGTTTTTT.